One and the same sample provided the 15 T cell receptor beta chains below, sequenced in a study of T cells of healthy individuals. TCRdb re-analysed the 5' RACE reads in MiXCR, keeping a single row per CDR3 protein. The sample has 95,000 to 100,000 distinct CDR3 sequences, 15% to 20% seen once; the top ten hold 6% to 8%. The source of these receptors is a human donor in good health.

This clonotype showed up just a few times. The chain couples TRBV20-1 to TRBJ2-3; 9 positions agree with TRBD2. Germline CDR1 reads DFQATT; CDR2 reads SNEGSKA (reference sequence). The junction had 4 bases not matched to a gene; V was cut back by 0 bases and J by 3 bases. This CDR3 contains 15 residues. The CDR3 DNA sequence: TGCAGTGCTAGAGAGGCTAGCGGGGCGACAGATACGCAGTATTTT. Protein: CSAREASGATDTQYF.

This clonotype was observed at least ten times. The chain joins TRBV7-7 to TRBJ2-3; D perhaps matches TRBD2 (5 bases). The V gene lost 1 base and the J gene lost 6 bases, with 8 bases spanning the gap. Germline V gene data show CDR1 as SSHAT and CDR2 as FNYEAQ (reference sequence). The CDR3 has 13 residues. In DNA form, the CDR3 reads TGTGCCAGCAGCTTAGTCGGCGGGGATACGCAGTATTTT. This gives the protein CASSLVGGDTQYF.

This clonotype was found many times. The CDR3 DNA reads as TGCAGTGCTAGACGCAAGGCTTCACCCCTCCACTTT. Translation: CSARRKASPLHF. The chain carries TRBV20-1 and TRBJ1-6, with D unresolved. V lost 2 bases, J lost 9 bases, and 8 bases lay in between. Germline V gives CDR1 DFQATT, CDR2 SNEGSKA (reference sequence). CDR3 length: 12 residues.

This clonotype occurred a few times. The V and J genes are TRBV28 and TRBJ2-5; D might be TRBD1 or TRBD2, each matching 5 bases. Between the trimmed V and J ends, which lost 6 bases and 1 base, there was a span of 21 bases. The germline gives CDR1 MDHEN, CDR2 SYDVKM. The CDR3 is 17 residues long. CDR3 DNA: TGTGCCAGCAGCCACCTTTTGGGGGAAGATACCCAAGAGACCCAGTACTTC. Protein: CASSHLLGEDTQETQYF.

The V call is TRBV20-1, the J call TRBJ1-6; D unresolved. Germline V lookup: CDR1 DFQATT, CDR2 SNEGSKA (reference sequence). The CDR3 is made up of 14 amino acids. Trimming took 5 bases from V and 7 from J, leaving 15 bases between them. The CDR3 reads CSASKGSPNSPLHF. DNA of the CDR3: TGCAGTGCTTCAAAGGGCAGCCCAAATTCACCCCTCCACTTT.

In this sample, this clonotype turned up many times. The chain links TRBV19 to TRBJ1-4, with 9 bases fitting TRBD1. Unmatched junction bases numbered 8, after V lost 4 bases and J lost 8 bases. Per the germline V gene, CDR1 is LNHDA and CDR2 is SQIVND (reference sequence). The CDR3 spans 15 residues. The chain's CDR3 is CASSTHRGLREKLFF. The DNA for the CDR3 is TGTGCCAGTAGTACCCACAGGGGGCTTCGAGAAAAACTGTTTTTT.

Judged by abundance, this clonotype is medium-sized. The chain has TRBV20-1 and TRBJ2-1; TRBD2 might be the D (6 bases). V shed 0 bases and J shed 3 bases, with 12 bases lying between them. This CDR3 region has 15 residues. Germline V gene lookup returns CDR1 DFQATT and CDR2 SNEGSKA (reference sequence). The CDR3 nucleotides read TGCAGTGCTAGAGATGGAGGGGAGGACTACAATGAGCAGTTCTTC. Amino acid sequence: CSARDGGEDYNEQFF.

V gene TRBV12-3 or TRBV12-4 combines with J gene TRBJ2-2; D uncertain. Trimming removed 7 bases from V and 0 bases from J, with 3 bases in between. The CDR3 is made up of 12 amino acids. In DNA form, the CDR3 reads TGTGCCAGCAACACGAACACCGGGGAGCTGTTTTTT. It yields the protein CASNTNTGELFF.

The CDR3 DNA follows: TGTGCCAGCAGCTTAGAGAGTGCTCTACTAGCGACATCGAAGACCCAGTACTTC. Its translation is CASSLESALLATSKTQYF. The genes are TRBV7-2 and TRBJ2-5; TRBD2 aligns across 7 bases. Per the germline V gene, CDR1 is SGHTA and CDR2 is FQGNSA. Trimming cost V 1 base and J 6 bases; bases outside gene matches: 17. CDR3 length: 18 amino acids. The variable domain in full, with the rest retrieved from reference TRBV7-2 and TRBJ2-5, is GAGVSQSPSNKVTEKGKDVELRCDPISGHTALYWYRQSLGQGLEFLIYFQGNSAPDKSGLPSDRFSAERTGGSVSTLTIQRTQQEDSAVYLCASSLESALLATSKTQYFGPGTRLLVL.

This clonotype was detected only a few times. The chain recombines TRBV4-3 with TRBJ2-6; D remains unclear. The CDR3 is 16 residues long. V lost 0 bases, J lost 2 bases, and 8 bases lay in between. The germline V gene has CDR1 LGHNA and CDR2 YSLEER. The CDR3 region has the DNA TGCGCCAGCAGCCAAGAATCGCTAACTGGGGCCAACGTCCTGACTTTC. Translating gives CASSQESLTGANVLTF.

The J gene is TRBJ2-7, the V gene TRBV7-2; D might be TRBD1 (5 bases). The germline V gene has CDR1 SGHTA and CDR2 FQGNSA. CDR3 size: 13 residues. V was clipped by 5 bases and J by 2 bases, with 10 bases between them. For the CDR3, the DNA is TGTGCCAGCAGCAACCGACAGACCTACGAGCAGTACTTC. Translation gives CASSNRQTYEQYF.

This clonotype was seen a handful of times. The chain combines TRBV7-2 with TRBJ1-4, with TRBD1 as a possible D gene (5 bases). The germline V and J ends were trimmed by 5 bases and 1 base, with 8 bases remaining between them. Germline V gene data show CDR1 as SGHTA and CDR2 as FQGNSA. This CDR3 has 14 residues. Written as DNA, the CDR3 is TGTGCCAGCAGCCGGGGACGAACTAATGAAAAACTGTTTTTT. Translation: CASSRGRTNEKLFF.

This clonotype was recorded a few times. The chain links TRBV3-1 to TRBJ2-3; D perhaps matches TRBD2 (5 bases). Germline lookup yields CDR1 LGHDT and CDR2 YNNKEL (reference sequence). CDR3 length: 14 residues. Deletions cut 2 bases from V and 3 bases from J, with 9 bases between. The CDR3 protein is CASSQTAVTDTQYF. CDR3 bases: TGTGCCAGCAGCCAAACAGCGGTGACAGATACGCAGTATTTT.

This clonotype was seen at least ten times. The V and J genes are TRBV28 and TRBJ1-6, with D possibly matching TRBD1 (5 bases). V was trimmed by 2 bases and J by 10 bases, leaving 12 bases between them. The CDR3 extends over 14 amino acids. Germline V gives CDR1 MDHEN, CDR2 SYDVKM. The chain's CDR3 is CASSLGQSQSPLHF. For the CDR3, the DNA is TGTGCCAGCAGTTTAGGACAATCTCAATCACCCCTCCACTTT.

Ten or more counts support this clonotype. The chain uses TRBV5-1 and TRBJ1-3, with TRBD1 as a possible D gene (5 bases). With 3 bases removed from V and 0 bases from J, the gap between germline ends came to 19 bases. Germline V CDR1 and CDR2: SGHRS, YFSETQ. This CDR3 is 18 amino acids long. CDR3 nucleotide sequence: TGCGCCAGCAGCTCCGGGACTGGCGTAAGGACCTCTGGAAACACCATATATTTT. It specifies CASSSGTGVRTSGNTIYF. Complete variable domain (other parts from reference TRBV5-1 and TRBJ1-3): KAGVTQTPRYLIKTRGQQVTLSCSPISGHRSVSWYQQTPGQGLQFLFEYFSETQRNKGNFPGRFSGRQFSNSRSEMNVSTLELGDSALYLCASSSGTGVRTSGNTIYFGEGSWLTVV.